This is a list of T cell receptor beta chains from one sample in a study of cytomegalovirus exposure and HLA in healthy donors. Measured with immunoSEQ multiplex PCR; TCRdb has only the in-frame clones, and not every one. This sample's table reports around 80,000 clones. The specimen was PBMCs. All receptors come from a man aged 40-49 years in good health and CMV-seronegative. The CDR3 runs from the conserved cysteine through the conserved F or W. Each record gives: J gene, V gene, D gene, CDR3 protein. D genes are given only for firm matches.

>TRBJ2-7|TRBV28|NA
CASSPRDLAYEQYF
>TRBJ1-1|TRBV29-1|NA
CSVQQNTEAFF
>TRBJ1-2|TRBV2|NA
CASTVPSYGYTF
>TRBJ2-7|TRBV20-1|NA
CSARGSSEQYF
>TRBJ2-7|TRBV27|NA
CASRPGASREQYF
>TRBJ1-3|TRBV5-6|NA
CASSSGRGSGNTIYF
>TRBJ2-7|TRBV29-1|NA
CSVEDLETRRSGEQYF
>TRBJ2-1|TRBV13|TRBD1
CASSSSRDRVHEQFF
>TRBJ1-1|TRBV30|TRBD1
CAWTYRWTGELNTEAFF
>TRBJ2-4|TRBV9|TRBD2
CASSEASGSNIQYF
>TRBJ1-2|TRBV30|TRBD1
CASTGGSAYGYTF
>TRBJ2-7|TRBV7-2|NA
CASSEGTAPTYEQYF
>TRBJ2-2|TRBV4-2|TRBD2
CASSHGSGEGTGELFF
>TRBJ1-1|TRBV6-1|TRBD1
CASTKTGGVEAFF
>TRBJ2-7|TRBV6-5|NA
CASSSRAGVLYEQYF
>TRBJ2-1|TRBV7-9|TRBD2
CASSLTSGPYNEQFF
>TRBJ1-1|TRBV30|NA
CAWSLGSMVTEAFF
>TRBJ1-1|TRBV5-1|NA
CASSPVSGVEAFF
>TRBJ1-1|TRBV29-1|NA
CSGLRVGGTEAFF
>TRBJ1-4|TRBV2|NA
CASRTPRVANEKLFF
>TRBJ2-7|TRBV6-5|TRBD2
CASRLAGGHEQYF
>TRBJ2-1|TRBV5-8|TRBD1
CASSRTGAPEGEQFF
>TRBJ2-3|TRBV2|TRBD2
CASSSGRPDTQYF
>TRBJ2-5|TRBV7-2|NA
CASSPGWPQGTQYF
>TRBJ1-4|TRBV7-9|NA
CASSLQDSFFEKLFF
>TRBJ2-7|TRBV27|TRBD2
CASSFRLAGAYEQYF
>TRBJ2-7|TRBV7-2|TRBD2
CASSLGGRSYEQYF
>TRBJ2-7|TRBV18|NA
CASSPSIGEQYF
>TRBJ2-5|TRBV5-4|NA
CASSSAGLETQYF
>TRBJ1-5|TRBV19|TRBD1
CASSNLRGPGSGQPQHF
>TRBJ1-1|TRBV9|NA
CASYLSNTEAFF
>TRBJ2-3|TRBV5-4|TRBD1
CASSTDRGFTDTQYF
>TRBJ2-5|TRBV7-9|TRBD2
CASSASSGSSLETQYF
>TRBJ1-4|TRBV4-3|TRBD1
CASSQGLRGQGGEKLFF
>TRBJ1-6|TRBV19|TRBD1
CASTSDRGMRNSPLHF
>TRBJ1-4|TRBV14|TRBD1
CASSYGTGSEKLFF
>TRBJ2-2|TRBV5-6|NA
CASSFYSGTGELFF
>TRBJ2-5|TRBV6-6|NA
CASSSRRQETQYF
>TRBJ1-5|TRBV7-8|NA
CASSLEGKRNQPQHF
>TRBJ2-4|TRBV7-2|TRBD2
CASSSDSGISIQYF
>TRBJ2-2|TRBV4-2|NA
CASSQGTRGTGELFF
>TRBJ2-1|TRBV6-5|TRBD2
CASRPLAGAHNEQFF
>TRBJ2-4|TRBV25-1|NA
CASSESGWRVGIQYF
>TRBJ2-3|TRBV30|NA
CAWSVEGGAADTQYF
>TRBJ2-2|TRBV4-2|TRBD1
CASRPRTGNTGELFF
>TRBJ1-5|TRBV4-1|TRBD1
CASSQYIGQGVTNQPQHF
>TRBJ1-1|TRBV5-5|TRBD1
CASSYHDREAFF
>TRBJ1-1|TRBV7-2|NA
CASSLTKRDTEAFF
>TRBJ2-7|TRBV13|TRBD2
CASSTRGGSGRVYEQYF
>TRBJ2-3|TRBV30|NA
CAWNNRGLAITDTQYF
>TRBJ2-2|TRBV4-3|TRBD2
CASSQRLAVNTGELFF